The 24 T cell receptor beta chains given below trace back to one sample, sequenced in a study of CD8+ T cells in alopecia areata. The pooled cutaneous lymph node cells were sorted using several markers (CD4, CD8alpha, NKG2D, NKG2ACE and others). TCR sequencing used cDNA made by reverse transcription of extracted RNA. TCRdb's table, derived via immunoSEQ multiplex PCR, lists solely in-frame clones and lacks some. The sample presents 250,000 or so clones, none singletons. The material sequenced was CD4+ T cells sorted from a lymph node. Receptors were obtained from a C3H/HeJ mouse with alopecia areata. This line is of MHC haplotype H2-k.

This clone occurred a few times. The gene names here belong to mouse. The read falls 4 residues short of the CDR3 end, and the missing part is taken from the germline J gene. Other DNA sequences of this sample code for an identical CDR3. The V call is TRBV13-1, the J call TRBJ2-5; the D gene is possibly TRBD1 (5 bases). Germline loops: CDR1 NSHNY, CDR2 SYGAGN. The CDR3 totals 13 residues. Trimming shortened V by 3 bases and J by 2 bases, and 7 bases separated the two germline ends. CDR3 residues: CASSGGVQDTQYF. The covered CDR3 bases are TGTGCCAGCAGTGGAGGGGTCCAAGAC.

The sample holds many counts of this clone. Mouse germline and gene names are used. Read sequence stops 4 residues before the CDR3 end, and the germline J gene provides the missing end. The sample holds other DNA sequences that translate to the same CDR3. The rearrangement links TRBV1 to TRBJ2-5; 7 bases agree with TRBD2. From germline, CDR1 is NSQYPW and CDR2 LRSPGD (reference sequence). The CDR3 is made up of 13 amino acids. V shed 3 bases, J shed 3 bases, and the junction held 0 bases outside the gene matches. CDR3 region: CTCSAGGQDTQYF. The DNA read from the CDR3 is TGCACCTGCAGTGCGGGGGGGCAAGAC.

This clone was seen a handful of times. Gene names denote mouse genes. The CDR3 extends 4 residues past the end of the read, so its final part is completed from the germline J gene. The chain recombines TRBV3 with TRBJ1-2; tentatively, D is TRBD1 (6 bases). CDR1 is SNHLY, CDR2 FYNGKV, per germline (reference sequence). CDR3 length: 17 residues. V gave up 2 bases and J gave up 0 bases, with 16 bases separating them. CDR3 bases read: TGTGCCAGCAGCTTAAACCCCCAGGGGCCTGCAAACTCC. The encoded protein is CASSLNPQGPANS. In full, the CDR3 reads CASSLNPQGPANSDYTF. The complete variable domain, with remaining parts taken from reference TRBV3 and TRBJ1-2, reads GPKVLQIPSHQIIDMGQMVTLNCDPVSNHLYFYWYKQILGQQMEFLVNFYNGKVMEKSKLFKDQFSVERPDGSYFTLKIQPTALEDSAVYFCASSLNPQGPANSDYTFGSGTRLLVI.

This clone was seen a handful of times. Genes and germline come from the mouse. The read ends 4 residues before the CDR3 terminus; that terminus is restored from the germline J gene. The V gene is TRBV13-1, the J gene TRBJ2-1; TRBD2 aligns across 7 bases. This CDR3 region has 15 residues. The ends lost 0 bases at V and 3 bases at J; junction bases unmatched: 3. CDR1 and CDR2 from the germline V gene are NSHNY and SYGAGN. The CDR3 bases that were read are TGTGCCAGCAGTGATGAGGGGACTGTCTATGCT. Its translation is CASSDEGTVYA. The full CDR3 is CASSDEGTVYAEQFF.

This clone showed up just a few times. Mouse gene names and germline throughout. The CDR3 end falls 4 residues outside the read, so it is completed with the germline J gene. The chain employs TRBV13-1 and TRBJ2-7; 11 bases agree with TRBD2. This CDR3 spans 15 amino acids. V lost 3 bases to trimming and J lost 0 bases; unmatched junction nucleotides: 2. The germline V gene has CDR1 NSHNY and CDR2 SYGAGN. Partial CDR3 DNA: TGTGCCAGCAGTGGGACTGGGGGGACCTCCTAT. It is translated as CASSGTGGTSY. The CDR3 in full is CASSGTGGTSYEQYF.

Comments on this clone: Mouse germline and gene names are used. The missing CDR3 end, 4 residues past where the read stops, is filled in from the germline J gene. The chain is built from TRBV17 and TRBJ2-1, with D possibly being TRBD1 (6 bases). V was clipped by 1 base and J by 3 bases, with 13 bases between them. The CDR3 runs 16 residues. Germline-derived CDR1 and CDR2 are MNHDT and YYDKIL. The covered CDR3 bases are TGTGCTAGCAGTAGAGCTAGTGGACAGCCCTATGCT. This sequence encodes CASSRASGQPYA. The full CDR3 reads CASSRASGQPYAEQFF.

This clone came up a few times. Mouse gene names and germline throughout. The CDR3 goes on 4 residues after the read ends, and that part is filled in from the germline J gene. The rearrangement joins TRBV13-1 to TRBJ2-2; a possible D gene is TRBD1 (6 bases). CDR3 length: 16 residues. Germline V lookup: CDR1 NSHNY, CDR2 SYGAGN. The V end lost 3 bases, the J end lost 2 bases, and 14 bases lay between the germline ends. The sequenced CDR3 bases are TGTGCCAGCAGTGGAAGGACAGAAATCAACACCGGG. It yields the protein CASSGRTEINTG. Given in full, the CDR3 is CASSGRTEINTGQLYF.

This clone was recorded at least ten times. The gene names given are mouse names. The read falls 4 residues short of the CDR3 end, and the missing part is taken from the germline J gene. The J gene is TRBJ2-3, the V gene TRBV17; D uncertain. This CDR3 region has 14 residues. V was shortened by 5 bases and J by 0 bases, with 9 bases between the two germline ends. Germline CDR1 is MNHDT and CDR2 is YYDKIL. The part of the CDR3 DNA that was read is TGTGCTAGCAGTCCCCTAACTAGTGCAGAA. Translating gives CASSPLTSAE. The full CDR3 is CASSPLTSAETLYF.

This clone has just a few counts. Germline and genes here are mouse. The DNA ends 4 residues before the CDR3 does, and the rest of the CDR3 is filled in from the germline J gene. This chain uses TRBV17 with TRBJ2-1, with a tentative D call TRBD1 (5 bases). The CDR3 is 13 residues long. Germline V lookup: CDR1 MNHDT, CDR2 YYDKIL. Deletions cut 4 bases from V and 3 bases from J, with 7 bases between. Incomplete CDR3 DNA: TGTGCTAGCAGTAACACAGGCTATGCT. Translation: CASSNTGYA. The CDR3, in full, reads CASSNTGYAEQFF.

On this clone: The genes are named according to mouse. The CDR3 bases that were read are TGTGCCAGCAGTCGACAGGGGGCCCTAAACTCC. Residues: CASSRQGALNS. The CDR3 in its entirety is CASSRQGALNSDYTF. The rearrangement joins TRBV19 to TRBJ1-2, with TRBD1 matching 10 bases. The CDR3 is cut off 4 residues early in the read; its end comes from the germline J gene. V dropped 4 bases and J dropped 1; count of bases not matched to a gene: 4. CDR1 and CDR2 from the germline V gene are FNHDT and SITEND (reference sequence). This CDR3 has 15 residues.

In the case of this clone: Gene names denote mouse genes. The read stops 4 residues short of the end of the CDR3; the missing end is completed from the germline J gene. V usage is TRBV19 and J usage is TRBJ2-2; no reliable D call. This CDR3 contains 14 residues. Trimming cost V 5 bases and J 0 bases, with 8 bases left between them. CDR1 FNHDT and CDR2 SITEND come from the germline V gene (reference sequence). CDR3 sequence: CASRKKANTGQLYF. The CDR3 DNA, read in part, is TGTGCCAGCAGAAAAAAAGCAAACACCGGG. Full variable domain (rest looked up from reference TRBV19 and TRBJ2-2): GGIITQTPKFLIGQEGQKLTLKCQQNFNHDTMYWYRQDSGKGLRLIYYSITENDLQKGDLSEGYDASREKKSSFSLTVTSAQKNEMAVFLCASRKKANTGQLYFGEGSKLTVL.

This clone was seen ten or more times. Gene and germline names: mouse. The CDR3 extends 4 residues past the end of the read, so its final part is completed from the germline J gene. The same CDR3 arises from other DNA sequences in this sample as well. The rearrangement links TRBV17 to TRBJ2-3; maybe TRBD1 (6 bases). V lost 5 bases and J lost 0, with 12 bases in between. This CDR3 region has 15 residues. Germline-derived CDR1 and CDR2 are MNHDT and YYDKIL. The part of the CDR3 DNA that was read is TGTGCTAGCAGTCCCGGGACAACTAGTGCAGAA. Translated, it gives CASSPGTTSAE. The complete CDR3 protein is CASSPGTTSAETLYF.

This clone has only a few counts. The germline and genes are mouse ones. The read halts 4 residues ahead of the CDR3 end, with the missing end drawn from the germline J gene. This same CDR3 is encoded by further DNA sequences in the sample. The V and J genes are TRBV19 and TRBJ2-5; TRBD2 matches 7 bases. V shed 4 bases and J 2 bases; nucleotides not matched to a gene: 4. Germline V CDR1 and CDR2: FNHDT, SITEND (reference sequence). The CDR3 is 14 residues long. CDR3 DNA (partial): TGTGCCAGCAGTCCCGGGACTGTCCAAGAC. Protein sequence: CASSPGTVQD. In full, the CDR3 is CASSPGTVQDTQYF.

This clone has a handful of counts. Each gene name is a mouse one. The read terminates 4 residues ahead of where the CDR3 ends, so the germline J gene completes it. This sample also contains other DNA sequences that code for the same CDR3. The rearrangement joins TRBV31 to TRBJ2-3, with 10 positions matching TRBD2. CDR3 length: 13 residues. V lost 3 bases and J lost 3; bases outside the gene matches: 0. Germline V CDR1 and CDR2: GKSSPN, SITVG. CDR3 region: CAWSWGGAETLYF. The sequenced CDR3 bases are TGTGCCTGGAGCTGGGGGGGCGCAGAA.

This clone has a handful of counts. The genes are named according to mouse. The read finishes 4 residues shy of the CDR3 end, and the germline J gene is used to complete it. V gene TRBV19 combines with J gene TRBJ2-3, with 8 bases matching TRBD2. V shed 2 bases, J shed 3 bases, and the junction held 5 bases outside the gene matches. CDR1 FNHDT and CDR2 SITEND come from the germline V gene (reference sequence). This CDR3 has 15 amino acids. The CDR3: CASSMGGAIAETLYF. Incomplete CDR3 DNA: TGTGCCAGCAGTATGGGGGGGGCGATCGCAGAA.

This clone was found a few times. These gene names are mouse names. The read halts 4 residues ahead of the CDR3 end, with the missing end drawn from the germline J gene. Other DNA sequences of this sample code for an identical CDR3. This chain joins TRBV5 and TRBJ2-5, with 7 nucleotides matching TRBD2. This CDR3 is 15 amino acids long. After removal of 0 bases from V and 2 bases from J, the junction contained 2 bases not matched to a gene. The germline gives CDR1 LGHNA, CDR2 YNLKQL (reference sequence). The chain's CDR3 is CASSQDRGGQDTQYF. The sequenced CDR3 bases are TGTGCCAGCAGCCAAGATCGGGGGGGCCAAGAC.

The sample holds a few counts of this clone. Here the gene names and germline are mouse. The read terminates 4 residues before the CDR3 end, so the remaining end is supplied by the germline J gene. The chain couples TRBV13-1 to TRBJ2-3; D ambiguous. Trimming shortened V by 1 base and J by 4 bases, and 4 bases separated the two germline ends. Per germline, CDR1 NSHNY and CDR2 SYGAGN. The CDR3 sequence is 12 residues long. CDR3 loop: CASSDNSETLYF. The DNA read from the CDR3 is TGTGCCAGCAGTGATAACTCAGAA.

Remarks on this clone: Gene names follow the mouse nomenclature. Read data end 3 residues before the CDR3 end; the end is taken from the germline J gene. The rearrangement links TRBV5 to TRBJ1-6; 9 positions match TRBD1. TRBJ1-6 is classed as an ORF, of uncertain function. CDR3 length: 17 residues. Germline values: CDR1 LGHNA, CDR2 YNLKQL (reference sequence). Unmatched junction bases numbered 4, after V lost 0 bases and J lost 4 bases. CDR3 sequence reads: CASSQDLDRGYNSPLYF. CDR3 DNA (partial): TGTGCCAGCAGCCAAGATCTGGACAGGGGTTATAATTCGCCC.

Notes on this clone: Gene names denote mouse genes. The covered CDR3 bases are TGTGCCAGCTCTCTCGCCCCCCGGGACAGGGAGGAC. This codes for CASSLAPRDRED. The whole CDR3 protein is CASSLAPRDREDTQYF. The chain employs TRBV12-1 and TRBJ2-5, with TRBD1 matching over 9 bases. Read data end 4 residues before the CDR3 end; the end is taken from the germline J gene. Germline V lookup: CDR1 SGHSN, CDR2 HYEKVE. The CDR3 covers 16 residues.

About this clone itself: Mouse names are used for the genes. The CDR3 sequence: CASGWTGGQDTQYF. The CDR3 bases that were read are TGTGCCAGCGGCTGGACTGGGGGGCAAGAC. The V gene is TRBV13-2, the J gene TRBJ2-5; 11 positions match TRBD2. The CDR3 end lies 4 residues beyond the end of the read and is filled in from the germline J gene. J lost 3 bases, V lost 5 bases, and 2 bases had no gene match. The length of the CDR3 is 14 residues. Germline loops: CDR1 NNHNN, CDR2 SYGAGS (reference sequence).

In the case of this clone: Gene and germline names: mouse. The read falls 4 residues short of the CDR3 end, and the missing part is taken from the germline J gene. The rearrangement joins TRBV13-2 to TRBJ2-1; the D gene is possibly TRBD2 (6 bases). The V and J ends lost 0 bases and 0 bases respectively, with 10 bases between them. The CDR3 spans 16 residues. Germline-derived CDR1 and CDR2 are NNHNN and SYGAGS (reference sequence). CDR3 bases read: TGTGCCAGCGGTGATGGCTGGGGACTTAACTATGCT. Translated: CASGDGWGLNYA. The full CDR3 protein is CASGDGWGLNYAEQFF.

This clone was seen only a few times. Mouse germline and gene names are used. CDR3 in amino acids: CASGGTKNSPLYF. The sequenced CDR3 bases are TGTGCCAGCGGTGGGACAAAAAATTCGCCC. The genes are TRBV13-2 and TRBJ1-6, with D maybe TRBD1 (5 bases). The read comes to an end 3 residues before the CDR3 does, leaving the germline J gene to fill in the end. TRBJ1-6 is given ORF status, its function remaining uncertain. The CDR3 has 13 residues. Germline V gene data show CDR1 as NNHNN and CDR2 as SYGAGS (reference sequence). V was shortened by 3 bases and J by 7 bases, with 8 bases between the two germline ends.

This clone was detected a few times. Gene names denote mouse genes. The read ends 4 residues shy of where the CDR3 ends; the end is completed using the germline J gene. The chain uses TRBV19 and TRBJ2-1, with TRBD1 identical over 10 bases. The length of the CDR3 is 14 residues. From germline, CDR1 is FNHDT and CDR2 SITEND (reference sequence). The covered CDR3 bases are TGTGCCAGCAGAAGACAGGGGGCGCTGGCT. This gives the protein CASRRQGALA. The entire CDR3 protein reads CASRRQGALAEQFF.

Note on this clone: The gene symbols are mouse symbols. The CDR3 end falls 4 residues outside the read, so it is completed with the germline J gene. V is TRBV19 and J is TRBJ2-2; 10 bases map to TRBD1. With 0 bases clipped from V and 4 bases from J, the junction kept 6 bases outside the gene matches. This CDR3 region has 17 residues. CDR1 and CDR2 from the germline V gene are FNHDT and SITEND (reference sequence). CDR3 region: CASSIDDRGRPTGQLYF. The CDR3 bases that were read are TGTGCCAGCAGTATAGATGACAGGGGGCGTCCCACCGGG.